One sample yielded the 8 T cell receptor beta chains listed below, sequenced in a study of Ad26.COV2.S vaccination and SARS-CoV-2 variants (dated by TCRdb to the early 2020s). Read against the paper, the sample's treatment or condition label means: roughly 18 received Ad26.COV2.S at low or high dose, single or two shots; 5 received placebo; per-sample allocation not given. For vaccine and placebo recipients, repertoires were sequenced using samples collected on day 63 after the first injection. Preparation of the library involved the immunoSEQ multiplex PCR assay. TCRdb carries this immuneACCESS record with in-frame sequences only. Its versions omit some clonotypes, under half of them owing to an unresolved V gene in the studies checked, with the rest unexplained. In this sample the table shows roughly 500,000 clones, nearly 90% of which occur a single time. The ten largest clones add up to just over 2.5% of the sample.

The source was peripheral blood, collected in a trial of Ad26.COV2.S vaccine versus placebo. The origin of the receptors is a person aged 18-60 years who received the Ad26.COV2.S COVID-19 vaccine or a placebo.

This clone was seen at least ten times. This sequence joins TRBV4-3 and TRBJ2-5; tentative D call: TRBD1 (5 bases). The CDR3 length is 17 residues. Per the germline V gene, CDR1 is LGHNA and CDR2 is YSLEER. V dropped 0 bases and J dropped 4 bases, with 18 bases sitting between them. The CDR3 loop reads CASSQEVGAPKVETQYF. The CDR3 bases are TGCGCCAGCAGCCAAGAGGTTGGGGCCCCAAAGGTAGAGACCCAGTACTTC.

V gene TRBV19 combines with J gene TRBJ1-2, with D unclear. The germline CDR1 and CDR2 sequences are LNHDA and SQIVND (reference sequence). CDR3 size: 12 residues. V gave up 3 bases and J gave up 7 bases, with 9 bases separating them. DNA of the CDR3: TGTGCCAGTAGTATGAGGGTTGGTGGCTACACCTTC. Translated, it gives CASSMRVGGYTF. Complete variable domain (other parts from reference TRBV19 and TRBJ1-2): DGGITQSPKYLFRKEGQNVTLSCEQNLNHDAMYWYRQDPGQGLRLIYYSQIVNDFQKGDIAEGYSVSREKKESFPLTVTSAQKNPTAFYLCASSMRVGGYTFGSGTRLTVV.

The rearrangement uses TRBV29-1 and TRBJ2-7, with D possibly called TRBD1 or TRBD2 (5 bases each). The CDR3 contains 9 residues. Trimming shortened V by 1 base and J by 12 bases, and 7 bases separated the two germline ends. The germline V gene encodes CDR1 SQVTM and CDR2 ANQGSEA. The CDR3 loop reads CSVEGGWYV. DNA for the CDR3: TGCAGCGTTGAAGGGGGGTGGTACGTC.

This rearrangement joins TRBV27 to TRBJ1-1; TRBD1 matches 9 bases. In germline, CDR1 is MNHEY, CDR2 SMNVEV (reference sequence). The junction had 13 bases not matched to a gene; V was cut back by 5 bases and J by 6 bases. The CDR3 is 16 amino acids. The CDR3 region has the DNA TGTGCCAGCAGTCCCGGGACAGGGAGAGGGTTGTCTGAAGCTTTCTTT. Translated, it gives CASSPGTGRGLSEAFF.

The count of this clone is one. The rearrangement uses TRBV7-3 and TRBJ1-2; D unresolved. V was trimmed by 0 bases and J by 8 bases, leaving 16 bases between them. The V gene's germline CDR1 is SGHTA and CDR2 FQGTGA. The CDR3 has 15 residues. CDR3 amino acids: CASSLTRAAAEGYTF. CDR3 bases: TGTGCCAGCAGCTTAACGAGGGCCGCCGCAGAAGGCTACACCTTC.

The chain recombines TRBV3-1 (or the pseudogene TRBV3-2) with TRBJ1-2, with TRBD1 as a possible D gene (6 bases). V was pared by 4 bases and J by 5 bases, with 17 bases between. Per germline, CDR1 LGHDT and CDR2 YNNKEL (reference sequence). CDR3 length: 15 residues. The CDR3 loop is CASSPGVDSLYGYTF. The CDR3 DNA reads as TGTGCCAGCAGCCCAGGCGTGGACAGTCTGTATGGCTACACCTTC.

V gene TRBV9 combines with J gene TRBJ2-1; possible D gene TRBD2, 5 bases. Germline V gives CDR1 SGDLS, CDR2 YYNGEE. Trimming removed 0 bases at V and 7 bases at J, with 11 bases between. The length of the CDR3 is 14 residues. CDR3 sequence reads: CASSVGSWENEQFF. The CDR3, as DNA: TGTGCCAGCAGCGTAGGGTCGTGGGAGAATGAGCAGTTCTTC.

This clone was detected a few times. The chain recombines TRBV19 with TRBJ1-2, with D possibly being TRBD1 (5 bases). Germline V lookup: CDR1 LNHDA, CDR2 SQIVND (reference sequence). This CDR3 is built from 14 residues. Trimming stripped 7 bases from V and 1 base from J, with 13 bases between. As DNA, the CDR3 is TGTGCCAGTACCCTCGGAGGGGTTAACTATGGCTACACCTTC. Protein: CASTLGGVNYGYTF.